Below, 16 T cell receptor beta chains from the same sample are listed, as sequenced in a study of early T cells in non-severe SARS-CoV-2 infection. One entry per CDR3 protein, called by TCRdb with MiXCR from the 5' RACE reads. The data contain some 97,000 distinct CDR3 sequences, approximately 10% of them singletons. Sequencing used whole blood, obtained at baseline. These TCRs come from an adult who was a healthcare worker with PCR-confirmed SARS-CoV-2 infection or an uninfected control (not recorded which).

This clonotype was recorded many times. The CDR3 is CASSLQGFWSSYEQYF. CDR3 in DNA: TGTGCCAGCAGCTTGCAGGGGTTTTGGAGCTCCTACGAGCAGTACTTC. V usage is TRBV3-1 and J usage is TRBJ2-7, with D possibly matching TRBD1 (6 bases). The V gene lost 5 bases and the J gene lost 0 bases, with 17 bases spanning the gap. CDR1 is LGHDT and CDR2 is YNNKEL in the germline V gene (reference sequence). This CDR3 is built from 16 residues.

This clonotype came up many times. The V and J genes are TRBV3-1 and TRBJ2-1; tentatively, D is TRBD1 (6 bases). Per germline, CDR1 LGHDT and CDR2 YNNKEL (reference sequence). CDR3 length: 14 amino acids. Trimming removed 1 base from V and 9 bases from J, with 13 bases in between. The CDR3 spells CASSQAHRDIEQFF. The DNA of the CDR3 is TGTGCCAGCAGCCAAGCTCACCGGGACATTGAGCAGTTCTTC.

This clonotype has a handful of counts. The CDR3, as DNA: TGTGCCATCAGTGCCCAATCCTACAATGAGCAGTTCTTC. As protein: CAISAQSYNEQFF. The V call is TRBV10-3, the J call TRBJ2-1; D call uncertain. The CDR3 has 13 amino acids. V was clipped by 4 bases and J by 1 base, with 5 bases between them. The germline V gene has CDR1 ENHRY and CDR2 SYGVKD.

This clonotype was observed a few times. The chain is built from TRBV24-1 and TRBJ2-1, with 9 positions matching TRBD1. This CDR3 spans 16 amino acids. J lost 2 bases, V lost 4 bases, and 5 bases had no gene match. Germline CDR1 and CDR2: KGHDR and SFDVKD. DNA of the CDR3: TGTGCCACCAGTGACCCCCGACAGGGGGCCTACAATGAGCAGTTCTTC. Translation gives CATSDPRQGAYNEQFF.

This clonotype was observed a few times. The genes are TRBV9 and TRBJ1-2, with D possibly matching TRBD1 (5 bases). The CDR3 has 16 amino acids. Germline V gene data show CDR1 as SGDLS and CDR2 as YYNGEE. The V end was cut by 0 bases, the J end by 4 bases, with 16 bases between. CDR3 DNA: TGTGCCAGCAGCGTAGGGGGCAGGGTTACTGCCTATGGCTACACCTTC. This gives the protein CASSVGGRVTAYGYTF.

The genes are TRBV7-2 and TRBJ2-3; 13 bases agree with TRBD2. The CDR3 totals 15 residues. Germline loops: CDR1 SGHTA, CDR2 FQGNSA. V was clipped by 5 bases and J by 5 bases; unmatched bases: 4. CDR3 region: CASSTSGRGLDTQYF. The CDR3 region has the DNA TGTGCCAGCAGCACTAGCGGGAGGGGGTTAGATACGCAGTATTTT.

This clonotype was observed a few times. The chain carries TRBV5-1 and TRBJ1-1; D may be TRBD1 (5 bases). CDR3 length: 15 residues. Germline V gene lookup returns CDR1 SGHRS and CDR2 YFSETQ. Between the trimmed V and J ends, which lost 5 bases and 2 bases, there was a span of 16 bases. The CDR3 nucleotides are TGCGCCAGCAGTCGGACATCTGGATTAAACACTGAAGCTTTCTTT. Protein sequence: CASSRTSGLNTEAFF.

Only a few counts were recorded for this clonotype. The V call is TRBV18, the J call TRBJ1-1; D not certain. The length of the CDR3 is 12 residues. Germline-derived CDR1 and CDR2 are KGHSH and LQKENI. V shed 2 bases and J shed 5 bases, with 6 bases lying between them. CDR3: CASSPITTEAFF. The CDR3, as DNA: TGTGCCAGCTCACCAATCACTACTGAAGCTTTCTTT.

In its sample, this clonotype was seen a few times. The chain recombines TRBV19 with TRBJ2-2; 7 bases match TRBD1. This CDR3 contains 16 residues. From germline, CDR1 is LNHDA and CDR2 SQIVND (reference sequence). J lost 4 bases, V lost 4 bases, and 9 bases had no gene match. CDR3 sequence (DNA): TGTGCCAGTAGTAGAGGGACAGATAGGAGCACCGGGGAGCTGTTTTTT. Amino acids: CASSRGTDRSTGELFF. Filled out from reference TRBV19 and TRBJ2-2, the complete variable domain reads DGGITQSPKYLFRKEGQNVTLSCEQNLNHDAMYWYRQDPGQGLRLIYYSQIVNDFQKGDIAEGYSVSREKKESFPLTVTSAQKNPTAFYLCASSRGTDRSTGELFFGEGSRLTVL.

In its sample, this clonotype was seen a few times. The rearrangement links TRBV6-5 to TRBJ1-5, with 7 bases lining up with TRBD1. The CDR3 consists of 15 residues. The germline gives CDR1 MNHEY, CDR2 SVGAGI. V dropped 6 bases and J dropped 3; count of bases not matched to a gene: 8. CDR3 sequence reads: CASSLDRATNQPQHF. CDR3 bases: TGTGCCAGCAGCTTAGACAGGGCAACCAATCAGCCCCAGCATTTT.

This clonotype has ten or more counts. The CDR3: CSVERTGSYEQYF. In DNA form, the CDR3 reads TGCAGCGTTGAAAGGACAGGGTCCTACGAGCAGTACTTC. The J gene is TRBJ2-7, the V gene TRBV29-1; the match to TRBD1 covers 8 bases. Unmatched junction bases numbered 1, after V lost 2 bases and J lost 1 base. From germline, CDR1 is SQVTM and CDR2 ANQGSEA. This CDR3 spans 13 amino acids.

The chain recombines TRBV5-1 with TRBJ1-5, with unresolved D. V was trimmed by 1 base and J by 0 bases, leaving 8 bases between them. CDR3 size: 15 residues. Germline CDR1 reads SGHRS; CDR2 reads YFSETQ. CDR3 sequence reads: CASSLSGNSNQPQHF. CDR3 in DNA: TGCGCCAGCAGCTTGTCCGGGAATAGCAATCAGCCCCAGCATTTT.

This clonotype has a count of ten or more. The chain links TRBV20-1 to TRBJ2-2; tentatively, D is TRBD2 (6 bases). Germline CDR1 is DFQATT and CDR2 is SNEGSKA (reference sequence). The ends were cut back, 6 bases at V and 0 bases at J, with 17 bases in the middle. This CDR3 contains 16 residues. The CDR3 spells CSAGVGGWANTGELFF. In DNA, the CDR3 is TGCAGTGCCGGGGTTGGAGGGTGGGCGAACACCGGGGAGCTGTTTTTT.

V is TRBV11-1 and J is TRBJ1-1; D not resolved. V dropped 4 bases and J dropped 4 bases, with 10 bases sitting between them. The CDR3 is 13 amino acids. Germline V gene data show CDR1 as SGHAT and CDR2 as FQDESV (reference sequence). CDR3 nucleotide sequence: TGTGCCAGCAGCTCCGCCCTGAGCACTGAAGCTTTCTTT. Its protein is CASSSALSTEAFF.

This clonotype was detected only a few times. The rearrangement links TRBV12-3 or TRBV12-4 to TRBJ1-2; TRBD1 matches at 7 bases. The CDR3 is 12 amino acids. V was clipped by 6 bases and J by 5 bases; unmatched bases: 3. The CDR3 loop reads CASSGTAYGYTF. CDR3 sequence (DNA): TGTGCCAGCAGCGGGACAGCTTATGGCTACACCTTC.

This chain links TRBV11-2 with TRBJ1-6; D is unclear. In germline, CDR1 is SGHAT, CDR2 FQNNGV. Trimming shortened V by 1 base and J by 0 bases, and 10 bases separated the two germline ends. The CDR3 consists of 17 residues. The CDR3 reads CASSLAERSSYNSPLHF. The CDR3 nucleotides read TGTGCCAGCAGCTTAGCCGAGAGGAGCTCCTATAATTCACCCCTCCACTTT.